These 15 T cell receptor beta chains came from one sample sequenced in a study of CD8 T cells in ankylosing spondylitis. Points from the study as a whole: Several highly homologous variants formed a TCR beta motif that appeared characteristic of ankylosing spondylitis blood.

A single record per CDR3 protein comes from TCRdb applying MiXCR to the 5' RACE reads. The table records 200,000 to 250,000 distinct CDR3 sequences, around 16% of them present only once. These receptors have no known antigen. The sample comprised blood, either unsorted or a sorted T cell fraction (not recorded which). The receptors shown here come from a male donor with ankylosing spondylitis.

The chain joins TRBV12-3 or TRBV12-4 to TRBJ1-1; D call uncertain. The V end was cut by 4 bases, the J end by 6 bases, with 9 bases between. The CDR3 sequence is 12 residues long. CDR3 sequence (DNA): TGTGCCAGCAGTTGGGGTCCCCCTGAAGCTTTCTTT. Amino acid sequence: CASSWGPPEAFF.

The rearrangement links TRBV2 to TRBJ2-7; 8 nucleotides match TRBD2. V dropped 4 bases and J dropped 0; count of bases not matched to a gene: 2. The V gene's germline CDR1 is SNHLY and CDR2 FYNNEI. This CDR3 has 14 residues. CDR3 loop: CASSVLAGSYEQYF. The DNA for the CDR3 is TGTGCCAGCAGTGTCCTAGCGGGCTCCTACGAGCAGTACTTC.

This clonotype was observed a few times. The rearrangement uses TRBV5-1 and TRBJ1-2; D may be TRBD1 (5 bases). Per germline, CDR1 SGHRS and CDR2 YFSETQ. The CDR3 consists of 14 residues. Between the trimmed V and J ends, which lost 0 bases and 5 bases, there was a span of 11 bases. DNA of the CDR3: TGCGCCAGCAGCTTGGTAGGGGAGTCTTATGGCTACACCTTC. Its translation is CASSLVGESYGYTF.

V and J are TRBV27 and TRBJ2-3, with 10 bases identical to TRBD2. The junction had 2 bases not matched to a gene; V was cut back by 4 bases and J by 1 base. The germline gives CDR1 MNHEY, CDR2 SMNVEV (reference sequence). The CDR3 sequence is 15 residues long. The CDR3 spells CASSWSGGGTDTQYF. The CDR3 DNA is TGTGCCAGCAGTTGGAGCGGGGGGGGCACAGATACGCAGTATTTT.

There are a few counts of this clonotype. This rearrangement joins TRBV27 to TRBJ2-7; 9 nucleotides align to TRBD2. CDR1 and CDR2 (germline): MNHEY, SMNVEV (reference sequence). Trimming took 3 bases from V and 4 from J; bases not matched to a gene: 4. The CDR3 totals 14 residues. The CDR3 here is CASSFAGGWYEQYF. CDR3 in DNA: TGTGCCAGCAGTTTTGCGGGAGGGTGGTACGAGCAGTACTTC.

In this sample, this clonotype turned up a few times. This chain connects TRBV15 to TRBJ2-1, with D uncertain. Deletions cut 3 bases from V and 5 bases from J, with 14 bases between. Per germline, CDR1 LNHNV and CDR2 YYDKDF (reference sequence). This CDR3 region has 15 residues. DNA for the CDR3: TGTGCCACCAGCAGCCGAGTAGAACTGCACAATGAGCAGTTCTTC. Its protein product is CATSSRVELHNEQFF.

The chain joins TRBV9 to TRBJ2-3; 8 bases are shared with TRBD2. After removal of 4 bases from V and 2 bases from J, the junction contained 9 bases not matched to a gene. Germline CDR1 and CDR2: SGDLS and YYNGEE. This CDR3 has 16 residues. CDR3 in DNA: TGTGCCAGCAGCACCCCCCTAGCGGGCCCCACAGATACGCAGTATTTT. Translation gives CASSTPLAGPTDTQYF.

This chain uses TRBV29-1 with TRBJ2-1, with D perhaps matching TRBD1 (6 bases). Per the germline V gene, CDR1 is SQVTM and CDR2 is ANQGSEA. V was trimmed by 6 bases and J by 5 bases, leaving 11 bases between them. The CDR3 covers 12 residues. CDR3: CSVATGNNEQFF. The CDR3 nucleotides read TGCAGCGTCGCAACAGGGAACAATGAGCAGTTCTTC.

The chain carries TRBV6-1 and TRBJ2-2; 8 nucleotides align to TRBD2. This CDR3 has 13 residues. J gave up 7 bases and V 8 bases, and 6 bases lay outside the gene matches. CDR1 is MNHNS, CDR2 SASEGT, per germline. The CDR3: CASRPGGVGELFF. The CDR3 nucleotides are TGTGCCAGCCGCCCGGGGGGGGTCGGGGAGCTGTTTTTT.

The V and J genes are TRBV29-1 and TRBJ2-5; 8 nucleotides agree with TRBD2. Germline loops: CDR1 SQVTM, CDR2 ANQGSEA. The CDR3 spans 15 residues. The DNA of the CDR3 is TGCAGAGATATATGGCTAGCGGGCTACCAAGAGACCCAGTACTTC. It codes for CRDIWLAGYQETQYF. Together with reference TRBV29-1 and TRBJ2-5, the CDR3 gives the full variable domain: SAVISQKPSRDICQRGTSLTIQCQVDSQVTMMFWYRQQPGQSLTLIATANQGSEATYESGFVIDKFPISRPNLTFSTLTVSNMSPEDSSIYLCRDIWLAGYQETQYFGPGTRLLVL.

The rearrangement links TRBV2 to TRBJ1-4, with D unclear. This CDR3 contains 15 residues. The V end was cut by 2 bases, the J end by 6 bases, with 13 bases between. Germline values: CDR1 SNHLY, CDR2 FYNNEI. The DNA for the CDR3 is TGTGCCAGCAGTGAATTCGAGGCGACCGATGAAAAACTGTTTTTT. This encodes CASSEFEATDEKLFF.

The chain combines TRBV5-1 with TRBJ1-2; weak D call: TRBD1 (5 bases). Germline CDR1 SGHRS, CDR2 YFSETQ. V shed 4 bases and J shed 9 bases, with 13 bases lying between them. The CDR3 consists of 12 residues. The CDR3 reads CASSGDGVRYTF. The CDR3 DNA sequence: TGCGCCAGCAGCGGGGACGGTGTCCGCTACACCTTC.

The chain joins TRBV27 to TRBJ2-3; a possible D gene is TRBD2 (5 bases). V was trimmed by 4 bases and J by 6 bases, leaving 11 bases between them. The CDR3 spans 13 residues. In germline, CDR1 is MNHEY, CDR2 SMNVEV (reference sequence). The CDR3 DNA follows: TGTGCCAGCAGTTACAGCCGCGGGGATACGCAGTATTTT. It translates to CASSYSRGDTQYF.

Only a few counts were recorded for this clonotype. The J gene is TRBJ2-5, the V gene TRBV5-1, with 7 bases that match TRBD1. Trimming removed 2 bases from V and 0 bases from J; junction bases left unmatched: 1. Germline assignment: CDR1 SGHRS and CDR2 YFSETQ. This CDR3 spans 14 amino acids. The CDR3 DNA reads TGCGCCAGCAGCTTAACAGGGGACCAAGAGACCCAGTACTTC. As protein: CASSLTGDQETQYF.

This clonotype was detected only a few times. The chain links TRBV24-1 to TRBJ2-7; D not certain. The length of the CDR3 is 15 residues. The germline V gene encodes CDR1 KGHDR and CDR2 SFDVKD. V dropped 9 bases and J dropped 4 bases, with 21 bases sitting between them. CDR3 sequence (DNA): TGTGCCACCTTCTCTGAAATAGGGCGTAGATACGAGCAGTACTTC. This translates into CATFSEIGRRYEQYF.